The clone carrying this T cell receptor beta chain was counted a single time. V shed 6 bases, J shed 5 bases, and the junction held 10 bases outside the gene matches. This CDR3 contains 15 residues. Germline CDR1 and CDR2: SGHDT and YYEEEE. The entry originates in a study of cytomegalovirus exposure and HLA in healthy donors. 13 Jbeta primers and 60 Vbeta primers were used for the PCR. Data came from immunoSEQ multiplex PCR; TCRdb stores just in-frame clones and leaves some out. The sample includes about 73,000 clones, 75% of them seen just once. This chain connects TRBV5-6 to TRBJ2-3, with 9 bases lining up with TRBD1. The receptor's source is a man between 65 and 79 years old in good health and CMV-seronegative. Sequenced input: PBMCs. CDR3 in DNA: TGTGCCAGCATCCGGGGGTGGGGACAGGGAGATACGCAGTATTTT. Translation gives CASIRGWGQGDTQYF.